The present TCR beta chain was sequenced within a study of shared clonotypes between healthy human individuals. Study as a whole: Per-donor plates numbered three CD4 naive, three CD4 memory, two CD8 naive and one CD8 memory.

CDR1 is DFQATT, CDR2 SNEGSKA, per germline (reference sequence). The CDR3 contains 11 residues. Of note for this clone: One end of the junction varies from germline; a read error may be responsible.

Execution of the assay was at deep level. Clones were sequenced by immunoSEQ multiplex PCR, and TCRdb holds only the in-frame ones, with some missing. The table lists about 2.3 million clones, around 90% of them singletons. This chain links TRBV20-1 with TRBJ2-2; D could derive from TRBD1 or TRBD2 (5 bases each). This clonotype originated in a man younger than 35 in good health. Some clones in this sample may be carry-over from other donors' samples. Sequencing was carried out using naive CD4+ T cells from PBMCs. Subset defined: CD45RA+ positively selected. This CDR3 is CGTSDTGELFF. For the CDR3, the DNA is TGTGGGACCTCCGACACCGGGGAGCTGTTTTTT.